Detailed here is one T cell receptor beta chain. What antigen it recognizes has not been identified. The sample holds no much larger clone one base away, and base qualities are not on file. The CDR3 sequence holds 17 residues, the cysteine and phenylalanine included. Kept here is only the CDR3 DNA, which spans 51 bases and is read in frame from base 1. V loses 0 bases of germline sequence and J loses 0 bases, and the interval between the two ends is 12 bases. Taken from the germline V gene (reference sequence), the CDR1 and CDR2 loops are GTSNPN and SVGIG. The High Capacity cDNA Reverse Transcription Kit was used to reverse transcribe all of the isolated RNA, meaning that expressed TCRB transcripts were what got sequenced. Deep immunoSEQ sequencing was applied to naive, central memory and regulatory T cell samples, giving an average of roughly 3.5 million total reads per sample. Sorted cells were lysed in RLT buffer, and RNA was extracted using DNase-treated RNeasy Micro or Mini kits according to cell number. Each cell subset was processed separately to prevent cross-contamination, with patient and healthy donor samples processed together. The immunoSEQ multiplex PCR was used to amplify TCRB sequences from cDNA, yielding 87-bp fragments that span the CDR3 region. Amplicons were sequenced on the Illumina HiSeq platform. In the paper's pipeline: PCR bias was computationally corrected using synthetic template baselines, reads within Hamming distance 2 were collapsed, and singletons that could not be merged were discarded. By aligning reads against IMGT, V, D and J genes, CDR3 length, and insertions or deletions at six rearrangement sites were assigned. Clonotype counts were normalized to sorted cell number within each subset before computing true diversity and Gini coefficients with the tcR R package. Repertoire sharing was quantified using the overlap coefficient calculated on TCRB nucleotide sequences. Out-of-frame TCRB sequences from naive cells were analyzed as a proxy for the pre-selection repertoire. This is the immuneACCESS table as TCRdb keeps it, with only in-frame sequences that have V and J called. A part of the clones is gone; compared with another copy, unresolved V genes explain less than half, and the rest is unexplained. V, J and clone size derive from that table, while D and trimming were established from the DNA sequence. This sample holds 360,000 or so clones; roughly a fifth were observed only once. Clones ranked in the top ten supply approximately 0.043% of the sample.

Each donor gave one peripheral blood draw, roughly 0.11 L on average, collected into heparinised tubes. Using a panel that included CD45RO, CCR7, CD25, CD127, CD95 and CD27, naive, central memory, regulatory and stem cell-like memory CD4+ T cells were sorted on a BD FACSAria II. Purity was above 95% for every sorted population. PBMCs were isolated right away by Lymphoprep density gradient centrifugation and were stained directly, without culture. So that batch effects would be minimized, each experiment stained and sorted samples in pairs, pairing one healthy donor with one patient. The data derive from a study of beta chain features in type 1 diabetes listed by TCRdb under 2018. Regarding the research as a whole: Patients and healthy donors did not differ in mean age, gender distribution, total cell number or subset yield. A total of roughly 99 million sorted cells were examined across all samples, and the number of cells per subset was strongly correlated with RNA yield. Naive and central memory subsets were obtained from all 28 donors, but regulatory and stem cell-like memory subsets were isolated from only 8 patients and roughly 8 healthy donors. In the study, TCRB repertoires of sorted circulating CD4+ T cell subsets from recently diagnosed type 1 diabetes patients were compared with those of matched healthy donors. What the work shows at the level of the full study, not this receptor alone: In all four CD4+ subsets, TCRB CDR3 length was moderately but significantly shorter in type 1 diabetes patients. Only small numbers of individuals were included in the HLA sub-analyses, which left unresolved whether HLA type had any influence on TCRB rearrangement. Naive, central memory and regulatory TCRB repertoires appeared more similar among patients than among healthy donors. Because cDNA was sequenced instead of genomic DNA, activated cells with high expression could be over-represented, although the groups did not differ in activation or CD3 levels. Fewer insertions and more nucleotide deletions at VDJ recombination sites were observed in patients with type 1 diabetes, implying thymic rearrangement abnormalities. Shorter templates might have been favored by PCR, but patient and control samples were amplified and corrected together, so both groups would have been affected equally by any skew.

Sequencing was done on a sample of naive CD4+ T cells from blood. The sample's cell subset or site, from its label and the paper: true naive CD4+ T cells. This receptor was identified in a woman under 30 in good health. This chain is built from TRBV30 and TRBJ1-6, with an unclear D gene assignment. The DNA sequence is as follows: TGTGCCTGGAGTGTACGTGGAGCGACCTCCTATAATTCACCCCTCCACTTT. It translates as CAWSVRGATSYNSPLHF.